This TCR beta chain is drawn from a study of T cell responses to AZD1222 COVID-19 vaccine (dated by TCRdb to the early 2020s). As for the study more broadly: Because spike-specific TCR depth and breadth did not differ between the two schedules, AZD1222 recipients who got a second dose at roughly 4 weeks were pooled with those who got a second dose at roughly 12 weeks. A total of more than 230 trial participants underwent TCR sequencing, of whom around 200 received two doses of AZD1222 and about 25 received two doses of the MenACWY control vaccine. Trial participants were enrolled by age into 18-55, 56-69 and 70-plus year subgroups, with 148, 28 and 57 TCR-sequenced participants respectively. General conclusions and limits of the study: Because no samples from the day 14 peak response were available, repertoires could be characterized only after the peak T cell response. The 56-69-year group was small, and its depth increase did not reach significance, likely because of low power. Participants were mostly white British, with more females than males. The authors suggested clonal diversity may have been underestimated. Nearly half of unique spike-specific TCRs reportedly recognized epitopes outside regions mutated in the B.1.351 and B.1.1.7 variants. Spike-specific TCR breadth and depth rose significantly after two AZD1222 doses compared with day 0 and with MenACWY recipients. Conclusions about previously exposed vaccinees are limited, since just six or seven AZD1222 recipients were seropositive for SARS-CoV-2 at baseline. The vaccine-associated CD4 TCRs covered the entire spike protein, and the dominant responses fell in regions 160-218 and 743-854.

Concerning this clone: No cognate antigen has been identified for it. Base quality data are lacking; no much larger clone is found one base away.

This sample's time point label indicates: baseline before first vaccination. The vaccinee samples were drawn from two UK trials, COV001 and COV002, one of which was a single-blind randomized controlled phase 2/3 trial testing AZD1222 (ChAdOx1 nCoV-19) in healthy adults. For TCRbeta chain sequencing, PBMC samples were collected from trial participants at day 0 and at day 28 after the second dose. The CDR3 regions of human TCRbeta chains were subjected to immunosequencing. The paper's processing steps were these. TCRs in the repertoires were compared against a reference library of SARS-CoV-2-specific TCRs that had been generated with the MIRA antigen-specificity platform. Breadth was defined as the fraction of unique TCRs that were SARS-CoV-2-associated, and depth was defined as the fraction of total T cells that were SARS-CoV-2-associated. Using the MIRA data, each spike-specific TCR was assigned both to the spike region to which the TCR was reactive and to a CD4 or CD8 class. Log10-transformed breadth and depth values were compared by one-way ANOVA with Sidak's multiple comparisons tests. TCRdb carries this immuneACCESS record with in-frame sequences only. Its versions omit some clonotypes, under half of them owing to an unresolved V gene in the studies checked, with the rest unexplained. Clonal size and the V and J genes are those of that table, whereas D and trimming came from the DNA. This sample lists roughly 120,000 clones; 80% to 90% were detected once. In total, the top ten clones hold approximately 1.6% of the sample.

Trimming removed 6 bases from V and 4 bases from J, leaving 9 bases between the germline ends. Its CDR3 holds 12 amino acids, cysteine through phenylalanine. Only the CDR3 DNA is retained, 36 bases long and in frame from the first base. The receptor comes from an adult in good health. This specimen was peripheral blood, taken on day 0 of AZD1222 vaccination. This receptor chain uses TRBV12-3 or TRBV12-4 and TRBJ1-1; the D gene cannot be resolved reliably. The DNA sequence reads TGTGCCAGCAGCTACGGTGGCACTGAAGCTTTCTTT. Translated, this is CASSYGGTEAFF.